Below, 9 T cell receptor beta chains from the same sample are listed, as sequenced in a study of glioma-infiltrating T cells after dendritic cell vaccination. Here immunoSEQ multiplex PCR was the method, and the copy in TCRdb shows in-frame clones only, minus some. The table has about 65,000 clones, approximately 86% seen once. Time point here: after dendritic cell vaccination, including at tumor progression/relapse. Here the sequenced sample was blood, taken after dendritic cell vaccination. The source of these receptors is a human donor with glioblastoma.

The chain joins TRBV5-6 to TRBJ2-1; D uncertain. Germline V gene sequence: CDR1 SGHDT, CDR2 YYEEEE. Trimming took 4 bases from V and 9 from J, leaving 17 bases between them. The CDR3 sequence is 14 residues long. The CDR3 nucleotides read TGTGCCAGCAGCCTGAACGGTTATAACCCTGAGCAGTTCTTC. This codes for CASSLNGYNPEQFF.

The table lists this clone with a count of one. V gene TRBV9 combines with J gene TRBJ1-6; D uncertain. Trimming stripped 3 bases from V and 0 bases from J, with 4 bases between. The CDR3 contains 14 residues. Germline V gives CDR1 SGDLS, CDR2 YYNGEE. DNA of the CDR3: TGTGCCAGCAGCGGGAGCTCCTATAATTCACCCCTCCACTTT. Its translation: CASSGSSYNSPLHF.

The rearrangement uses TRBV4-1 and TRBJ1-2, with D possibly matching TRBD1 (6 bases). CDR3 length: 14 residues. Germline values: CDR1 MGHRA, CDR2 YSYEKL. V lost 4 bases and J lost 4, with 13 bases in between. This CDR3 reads CASSPGQGAYGYTF. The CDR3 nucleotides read TGCGCCAGCAGCCCGGGACAAGGGGCCTATGGCTACACCTTC.

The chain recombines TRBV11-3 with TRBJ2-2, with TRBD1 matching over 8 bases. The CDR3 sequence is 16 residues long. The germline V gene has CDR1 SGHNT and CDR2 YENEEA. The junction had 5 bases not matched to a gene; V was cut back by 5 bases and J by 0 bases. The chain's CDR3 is CASSHRDRSNTGELFF. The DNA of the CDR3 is TGTGCCAGCAGCCATAGGGACAGGTCGAACACCGGGGAGCTGTTTTTT.

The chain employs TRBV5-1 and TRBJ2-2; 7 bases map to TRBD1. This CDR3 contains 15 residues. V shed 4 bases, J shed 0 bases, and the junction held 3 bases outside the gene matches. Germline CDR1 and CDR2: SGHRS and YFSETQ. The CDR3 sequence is CASSRGQTNTGELFF. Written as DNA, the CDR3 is TGCGCCAGCAGCCGGGGACAGACGAACACCGGGGAGCTGTTTTTT.

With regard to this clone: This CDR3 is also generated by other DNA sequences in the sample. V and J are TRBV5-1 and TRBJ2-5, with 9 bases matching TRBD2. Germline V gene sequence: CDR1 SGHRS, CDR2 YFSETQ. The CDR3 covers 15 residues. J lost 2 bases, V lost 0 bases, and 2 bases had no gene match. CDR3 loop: CASSLGLAGQETQYF. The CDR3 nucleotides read TGCGCCAGCAGCTTGGGGCTAGCGGGACAAGAGACCCAGTACTTC.

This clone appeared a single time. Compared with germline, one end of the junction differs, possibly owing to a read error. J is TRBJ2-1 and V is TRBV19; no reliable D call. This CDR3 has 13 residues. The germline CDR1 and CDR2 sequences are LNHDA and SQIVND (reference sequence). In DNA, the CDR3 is TGTGCCAGTAGTATAAGTCGACCGACTGAGCGGTTCTTC. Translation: CASSISRPTERFF.

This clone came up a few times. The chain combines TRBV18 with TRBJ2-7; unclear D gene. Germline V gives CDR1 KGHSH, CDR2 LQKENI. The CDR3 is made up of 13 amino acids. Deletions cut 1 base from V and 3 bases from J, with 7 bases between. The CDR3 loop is CASSPRQFYEQYF. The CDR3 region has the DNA TGTGCCAGCTCACCACGCCAGTTCTACGAGCAGTACTTC.

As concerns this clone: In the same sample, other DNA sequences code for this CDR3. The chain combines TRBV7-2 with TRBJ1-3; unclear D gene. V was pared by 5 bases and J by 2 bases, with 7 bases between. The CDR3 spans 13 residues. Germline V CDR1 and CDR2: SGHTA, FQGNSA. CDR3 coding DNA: TGTGCCAGCAGCCTACCGCCTGGAAACACCATATATTTT. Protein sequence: CASSLPPGNTIYF.